This record covers a single T cell receptor beta chain. Its antigen is unknown. Qualities for individual bases were not recorded, and no much larger clone is one base off. The immunoSEQ Assay, a bias-controlled multiplex PCR, was used to amplify TCRbeta CDR3 regions from genomic DNA. The paper's processing steps were these. The number of nucleated cells in each sample was estimated from the amplification of reference gene primers within the assay. To quantify the absolute abundance of each unique TCRbeta CDR3 rearrangement, sequence reads were collapsed and filtered. For each sample, productive Simpson clonality was calculated as the square root of Simpson's diversity index across productive rearrangements. TCRdb limited this immuneACCESS table to in-frame rearrangements with V and J called. A share of clones is missing; checked studies link under half to unresolved V genes, and the rest is unexplained. The D gene and trimming were derived from the DNA, and the V and J assignments and clone size from that table. This sample gives some 86,000 clones in total; under 95% of them show up just once. The ten largest clones take up 2.3% of the sample.

The collaborating institutions used their own protocols to collect whole blood in K2EDTA tubes. For TCRbeta analysis, collaborators shipped samples in one of three forms: frozen whole blood, isolated PBMCs, or DNA extracted from either of those sample types. The data belong to a study of blood T cell repertoires in COVID-19 (TCRdb year 2020). Some background on the complete study: The collaborator samples originated in the United States, Italy and Spain and spanned the acute and convalescent phases of COVID-19. Where available, HLA class I and class II types were taken from metadata supplied by the sample provider and were not determined by assay-based typing. Samples came from the ongoing ImmuneRACE study (first 160 participants) plus 1,254 subjects from 6 global collaborators. The prospective study material was composed of cDNA or gDNA derived from T cells, B-cell-depleted T cells, or PBMCs. A freely available public database, intended as a resource for researchers studying the immune response to SARS-CoV-2, is where the repertoires were released. Subjects who had been exposed to COVID-19, were actively infected with it, or had recovered from it provided the deeply sampled blood TCRbeta repertoires that made up the dataset. The sample metadata nearly always contained a de-identified subject ID, COVID-19 status, age in years and sex. Overall study results and their limits: The quantity of clinical and demographic metadata differed by source and by participant and was supplied without curation.

The CDR3 runs 13 amino acids, cysteine and phenylalanine included. The read is trimmed to its CDR3 DNA, 39 bases read in frame from base 1. The germline V gene supplies CDR1 MNHEY and CDR2 SVGAGI. V lost 4 bases and J lost 7 bases; the stretch between them is 10 bases long. Input material: peripheral blood. The chain uses TRBV6-5 and TRBJ2-2; tentative D gene TRBD1, with 6 bases matching. The sequence was obtained from a human donor with active COVID-19. The donor label of this sample is uncertain. CDR3 loop: CASSSGANGELFF. The sequenced DNA is TGTGCCAGCAGTTCAGGGGCTAACGGGGAGCTGTTTTTT.